This T cell receptor beta chain emerged from a study of early T cells in non-severe SARS-CoV-2 infection. TCRdb reprocessed the 5' RACE reads via MiXCR and lists one record per CDR3 protein. This table holds more than 25,000 distinct CDR3 sequences, around 4.5% found once. This clonotype has ten or more counts. The CDR3 extends over 14 amino acids. V was trimmed by 1 base and J by 10 bases, leaving 12 bases between them. In germline, CDR1 is SGHDT, CDR2 YYEEEE. The chain uses TRBV5-6 and TRBJ1-6, with D tentatively TRBD1 (6 bases). This receptor was obtained from an adult who was a healthcare worker with PCR-confirmed SARS-CoV-2 infection or an uninfected control (not recorded which). The sample in question was whole blood, obtained at baseline. For the CDR3, the DNA is TGTGCCAGCAGCTTGTTACAGGGTGTATCACCCCTCCACTTT. This gives the protein CASSLLQGVSPLHF. Looking up the rest from reference TRBV5-6 and TRBJ1-6 gives the full variable domain: DAGVTQSPTHLIKTRGQQVTLRCSPKSGHDTVSWYQQALGQGPQFIFQYYEEEERQRGNFPDRFSGHQFPNYSSELNVNALLLGDSALYLCASSLLQGVSPLHFGNGTRLTVT.